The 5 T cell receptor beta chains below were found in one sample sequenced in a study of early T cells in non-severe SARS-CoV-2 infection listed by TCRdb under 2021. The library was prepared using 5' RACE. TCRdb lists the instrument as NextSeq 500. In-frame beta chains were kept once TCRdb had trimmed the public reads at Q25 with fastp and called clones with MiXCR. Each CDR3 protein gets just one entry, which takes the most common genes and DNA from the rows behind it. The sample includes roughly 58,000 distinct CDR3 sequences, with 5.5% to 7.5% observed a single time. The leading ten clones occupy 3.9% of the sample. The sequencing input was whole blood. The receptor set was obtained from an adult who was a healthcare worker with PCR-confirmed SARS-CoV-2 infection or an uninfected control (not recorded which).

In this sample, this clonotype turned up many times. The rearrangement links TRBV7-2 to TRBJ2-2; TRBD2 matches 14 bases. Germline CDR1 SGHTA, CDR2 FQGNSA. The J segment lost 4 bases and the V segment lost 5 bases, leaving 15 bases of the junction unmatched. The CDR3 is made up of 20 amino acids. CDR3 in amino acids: CASSLTPTSGGATFTGELFF. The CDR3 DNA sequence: TGTGCCAGCAGCCTAACCCCGACTAGCGGGGGGGCTACGTTCACCGGGGAGCTGTTTTTT.

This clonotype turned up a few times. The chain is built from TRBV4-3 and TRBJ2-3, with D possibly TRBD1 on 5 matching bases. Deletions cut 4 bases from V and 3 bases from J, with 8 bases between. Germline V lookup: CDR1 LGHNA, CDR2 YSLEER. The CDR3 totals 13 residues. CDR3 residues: CASSLTATDTQYF. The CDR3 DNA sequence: TGCGCCAGCAGCCTGACAGCGACAGATACGCAGTATTTT.

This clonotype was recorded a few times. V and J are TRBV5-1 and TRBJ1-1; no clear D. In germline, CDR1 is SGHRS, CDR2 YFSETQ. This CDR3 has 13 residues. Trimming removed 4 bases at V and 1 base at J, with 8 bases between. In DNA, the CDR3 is TGCGCCAGCAGCAGCGCCCAGAACACTGAAGCTTTCTTT. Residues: CASSSAQNTEAFF.

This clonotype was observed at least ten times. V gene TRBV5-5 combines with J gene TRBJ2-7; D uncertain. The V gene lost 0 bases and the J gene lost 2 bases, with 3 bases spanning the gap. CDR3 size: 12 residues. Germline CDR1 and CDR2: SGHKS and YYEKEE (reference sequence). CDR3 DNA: TGTGCCAGCAGCTTGGCCACCTACGAGCAGTACTTC. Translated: CASSLATYEQYF.

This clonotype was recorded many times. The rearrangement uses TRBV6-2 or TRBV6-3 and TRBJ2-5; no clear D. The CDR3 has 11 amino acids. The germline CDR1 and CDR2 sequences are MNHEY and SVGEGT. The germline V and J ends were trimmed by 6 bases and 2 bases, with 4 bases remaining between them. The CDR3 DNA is TGTGCCAGCAGCCAGCAAGAGACCCAGTACTTC. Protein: CASSQQETQYF.